There are a few counts of the clone carrying this T cell receptor beta chain. The sample originates from a study of T cell repertoires in cytomegalovirus infection. About the study: In public TCR beta signatures, there were indications of both CMV infection and matching HLA type.

TCRdb re-analysed the reads in MiXCR, keeping a single row per CDR3 protein. Of fewer than 550,000 distinct CDR3 sequences in the sample, approximately 33% were seen once. Germline CDR1 and CDR2: MDHEN and SYDVKM. V dropped 4 bases and J dropped 8 bases, with 20 bases sitting between them. This CDR3 has 15 amino acids. The sample taken for sequencing was PBMCs. J is TRBJ1-2 and V is TRBV28; TRBD1 might be the D (5 bases). The TCR originated in a human donor in good health (CMV status not recorded). Some clones in this sample may be carry-over from other donors' samples. CDR3 sequence: CASSSPAGTRPGYTF. DNA of the CDR3: TGTGCCAGCAGTTCGCCGGCCGGGACCCGACCGGGCTACACCTTC.